This T cell receptor beta chain was obtained from a study of cytomegalovirus exposure and HLA in healthy donors. Study context: An early release of data contained tens of millions of unique TCRs, which came from HLA-typed donors.

This CDR3 is built from 15 residues. Per germline, CDR1 SGHDT and CDR2 YYEEEE. J gave up 5 bases and V 3 bases, and 7 bases lay outside the gene matches. General study points: Available immune exposure information covered CMV serostatus only. Association of 16,951 TCR beta sequences with HLA alleles was found at 0.05 false discovery rate in a later analysis. In vitro testing confirmed a few CMV-associated chains as specific for CMV antigens.

In regard to this clone: Its target is not known.

The PCR made use of 60 Vbeta and 13 Jbeta primers. Libraries were prepared by immunoSEQ multiplex PCR; TCRdb keeps only in-frame clonotypes and omits some of them. The data show about 130,000 clones, 70% to 85% seen once. The chain combines TRBV5-6 with TRBJ2-1; 8 nucleotides agree with TRBD1. This TCR came from a young woman in good health and CMV-seropositive. The sequenced sample was PBMCs. DNA of the CDR3: TGTGCCAGCAGCTCGTCAGGGGGCGGGAACAATGAGCAGTTCTTC. This gives the protein CASSSSGGGNNEQFF.